This TCR beta chain was recovered during a study of pediatric ulcerative colitis (dated by TCRdb to the late 2010s). Looking at the study overall: Among the ulcerative colitis patients, about seven had pancolitis and two had left-sided colitis, and histology in every patient was consistent with ulcerative colitis. From roughly 10 newly diagnosed, treatment-naive pediatric ulcerative colitis patients and four non-IBD control children, paired blood and rectal samples were collected. By Pediatric Ulcerative Colitis Activity Index, a couple of patients had mild disease, four had moderate disease and three had acute severe colitis. The investigation overall reported the following: Only a few individuals were included in the healthy control group, which was small. Features of the rectal repertoire distinguished controls, mild-moderate colitis patients and acute severe colitis patients, and in acute severe colitis, rectal diversity was reduced because of clonal expansions. For technical reasons, the blood samples of a couple of patients yielded substantially fewer templates, so those samples were excluded from the blood-rectal overlap analysis. Because repertoires were derived from total lymphocyte DNA, patterns in rare subsets such as regulatory T cells may not have been reflected. Significantly higher autologous blood-rectal clonal overlap was found in ulcerative colitis patients than in controls, which suggested increased T cell trafficking to inflamed tissue. Two rectal CDR3 clonotypes were detected in all ulcerative colitis patients and were not detected in any of the controls.

V lost 5 bases and J lost 0 bases, and the count of bases not matched to a germline gene is 2. The germline V gene encodes CDR1 KGHSH and CDR2 LQKENI. The CDR3 runs 14 residues from the cysteine to the phenylalanine. Only CDR3 DNA is held: 42 bases, read in frame from base 1. In this sample, this clone turned up once. What this receptor recognizes is not known. Nothing much larger sits one base from this clone, and base qualities are not available. Through the immunoSEQ TRB Survey service, multiplex V and J primers were used to amplify rearranged CDR3 beta regions from genomic DNA. Survey-level sequencing depth of up to 500,000 reads per sample was used to keep depth equal across samples. Libraries were purified and pooled, and sequencing was performed on Illumina technology. Concerning the study's data processing: Productive clonality, sample overlap, pairwise scatters, CDR3 beta length, V/D/J gene usage and productiveness were assessed with immunoSEQ online tools. Calculated diversity was the number of unique rearrangements divided by total templates times 100; Shannon and Simpson indices were also computed. For principal component analysis, Z-score normalized data were analyzed with the R prcomp function and the ggbiplot package. Morisita's index was used to measure clonal overlap between blood and rectum within each subject. What TCRdb holds here is the immuneACCESS table cut down to in-frame rearrangements. Part of the clones is not present; checked against another copy, under half of the missing clones reflect an unresolved V gene, and the others are unexplained. The D gene and trimming were derived from the DNA, and the V and J assignments and clone size from that table. The sample has tens of thousands of clones on record, 77% of them singletons. Under 6.5% of the sample belongs to the ten largest clones.

Before the diagnostic colonoscopy, none of the ulcerative colitis patients had been given any immunosuppressive medication. Blood was sampled at the time of the colonoscopy. The Wizard kit (Promega) was used to extract genomic DNA from blood and intestinal samples. The specimen sequenced was blood. The sequence joins TRBV18 to TRBJ2-7, with 9 bases in between that match TRBD1. The source is a boy aged 5 to 17 with moderate ulcerative colitis. The bases are TGTGCCAGCTCATGGGACAGGGCCTCCTACGAGCAGTACTTC. Its protein reads: CASSWDRASYEQYF.